This T cell receptor (beta chain) was sequenced during a study of cytomegalovirus exposure and HLA in healthy donors. Study results and limitations: Accurate prediction of most subjects' HLA-A and HLA-B alleles from TCR beta sequences was reported.

As to this clone: Antigen unknown.

60 Vbeta and 13 Jbeta primers were used in PCR. This table comes from immunoSEQ multiplex PCR, and its TCRdb copy is limited to in-frame clones, with some not included. The sample has 90,000 or so clones, around 82% seen once. The CDR3 extends over 14 amino acids. V lost 3 bases to trimming and J lost 3 bases, with 12 bases between them. Germline V gene lookup returns CDR1 SEHNR and CDR2 FQNEAQ (reference sequence). The TCR comes from a man aged 25-45 years in good health and CMV-seropositive. The specimen was PBMCs. The chain recombines TRBV7-9 with TRBJ2-7; TRBD1 might be the D (5 bases). The CDR3 DNA reads as TGTGCCAGCAGCTTTGGGCAGGGCAGCTACGAGCAGTACTTC. Protein product: CASSFGQGSYEQYF.